This T cell receptor (beta chain) was retrieved from a study of follicular helper T cells after annual influenza vaccination (dated by TCRdb to 2015 to 2018). Regarding the study in general: After each seasonal influenza vaccination, blood samples were collected on days 0, 7 and 28. To study recall of cTfh clones, some subjects were followed across successive annual vaccinations spanning the 2013-2014, 2014-2015 and 2015-2016 seasons. One week after vaccination, a second recruited cohort of approximately 11 subjects (Table S1) displayed a similar ICOS+CD38+ cTfh response. Six subjects had multi-year samples: four covered two vaccination seasons and two covered three seasons. The 2015 samples were processed right after collection, while the 2013-2014 samples were cryopreserved. Overall study results and their limits: Day 7 ICOS+CD38+ clones were most often found later in ICOS-CD38- cTfh, suggesting that subset may serve as a memory reservoir. Successive annual vaccinations recalled a recurring oligoclonal ICOS+CD38+ cTfh response that included tetramer and AIM influenza-specific clonotypes. ICOS+CD38+ cTfh clonality correlated with the frequency of that population, and its change correlated with the change in circulating plasmablast frequency. Because only roughly 10-23% of the analyzed cells gave productive TCRB sequences, there was no way to sample rare clonotypes.

The time point label, as the study defines it: 2014-2015 season, pre-vaccination. Seasonal inactivated influenza vaccine (Fluvarix) was administered to adults, and sorted blood CD4 subsets were tracked by TCRB sequencing before and after vaccination. To be eligible, subjects had to be community-dwelling and could not have received an influenza vaccine during the previous 6 months. Subjects were excluded for influenza vaccine contraindications, substance abuse, HIV/AIDS, active malignancy, immunomodulatory medication, or active illness such as respiratory infection. At each time point, somewhere between about 40 and 100 mL of blood was taken. Non-naive CD4+CXCR5+PD-1+ cells were defined as circulating Tfh and were sorted into two fractions, ICOS+CD38+ and ICOS-CD38-. Either Ficoll-Paque PLUS or SepMate separation was used to isolate PBMC. Before DNA was extracted, the cell subsets were sorted from PBMC using a BD FACS Aria.

Receptor libraries were prepared by the immunoSEQ multiplex PCR assay. Adaptive Biotechnologies handled the TCRB amplification, library preparation, sequencing and preliminary bioinformatics at Survey level resolution. For TCRB sequencing, genomic DNA from sorted cTfh populations was amplified by multiplex PCR. The original methods were these. Clonality was calculated in R as 1 minus normalized Shannon entropy, and the Gini index was calculated with the R package ineq. Overlap score was the summed counts of shared sequences divided by total counts of all sequences in both compared samples. Shared-clonotype significance used Fisher's exact test assuming a theoretical repertoire of 10^7 TCRB sequences. Imported from immuneACCESS, the table was reduced by TCRdb to in-frame sequences with V and J called. These copies leave out some clones; in studies compared against another copy, an unresolved V gene accounts for under half, and the cause of the remainder is not known. That table supplies the V and J calls and clone size; D and trimming were determined from the DNA. This sample comprises around 25,000 clones, 65% to 85% of them detected only once. The top ten clonotypes cover roughly 1.1% of the sample.

Notes on this clone: No cognate antigen has been identified for it. No base-level quality is on record; no much larger clone is a single base apart.

Including the terminal cysteine and phenylalanine, the CDR3 comprises 15 residues. Just the 45-base CDR3 DNA is kept, in frame starting at base 1. Taken from the germline V gene (reference sequence), the CDR1 and CDR2 loops are SGHKS and YYEKEE. Trimming takes 4 bases from V and 0 bases from J, and the germline ends sit 14 bases apart. The input for sequencing was CXCR5+ CD38- circulating T follicular helper cells from blood, taken on the day of influenza vaccination. The cell subset or site label for this specimen denotes: circulating Tfh, non-naive CD4+CXCR5+PD-1+ (ICOS+CD38+ or ICOS-CD38-). The V gene is TRBV5-5 and the J gene is TRBJ2-7, with the D gene not confidently named. The TCR sequence derives from an adult who received the influenza vaccine. The DNA sequence reads TGTGCCAGCAGCCTGGCGGTGTTTAGCTCCTACGAGCAGTACTTC. Its product reads: CASSLAVFSSYEQYF.